A selection of T cell receptor beta chains follows, all from one sample in a study of blood T cells in healthy people across ages. TCRdb re-called the 5' RACE reads through MiXCR, storing one row per CDR3 protein. The sample contains some 1.1 million distinct CDR3 sequences, 35% to 40% of which appear only once. Sequences were obtained from blood. The receptors come from a man aged 18 to 30 in good health. Both conserved end residues are part of each CDR3. Fields, in order: J gene, V gene, D gene, CDR3 protein. The D gene is left open where the match is weak.

>TRBJ1-4|TRBV10-3|NA
CAISESLEKLFF
>TRBJ2-4|TRBV20-1|NA
CSATGQTYKEQYF
>TRBJ2-1|TRBV20-1|TRBD2
CSAPTPGTSRNEQFF
>TRBJ1-1|TRBV13|NA
CASSQWGRGAEAFF
>TRBJ1-1|TRBV6-2/TRBV6-3|NA
CASISSGGWGVNTEAFF
>TRBJ2-2|TRBV7-2|TRBD1
CASSLEQGLNTGELFF
>TRBJ2-3|TRBV12-3/TRBV12-4|TRBD2
CASSLGGGTNTDTQYF
>TRBJ1-4|TRBV11-2|NA
CASSLGRRQATNEKLFF
>TRBJ1-2|TRBV11-2|NA
CASSFGGRLNYGYTF
>TRBJ2-3|TRBV6-6|TRBD1
CASGLKGQPHPNTQYF
>TRBJ2-2|TRBV9|NA
CASSVEWNTGELFF
>NA|TRBV20-1|TRBD2
CSAPSLAVSYNEQYF
>TRBJ2-4|TRBV4-1|NA
CASSQAALALAKNIQYF
>TRBJ1-5|TRBV20-1|NA
CSAQQANQPQHF
>TRBJ2-1|TRBV9|TRBD2
CASSVGLADNNEQFF
>TRBJ1-2|TRBV27|NA
CASSFGRPFLYGYTF